This TCR beta chain was found in a study of T cells in Graves' hyperthyroidism and ophthalmopathy. Findings of the study overall: Most clonotypes that expanded in the thyroid above 0.001 also showed up in blood. Through a model of 13 V-J features, ophthalmopathy was separated from stable hyperthyroidism.

Researchers took RNA transcripts and amplified the TCR beta CDR3 regions from them. Primed by the HTBI set, a first-round RT-PCR was run on the TCR CDR3. TCRdb analysed the multiplex PCR reads with MiXCR anew, one entry per CDR3 protein. The table shows just over 550,000 distinct CDR3 sequences, with roughly 46% occurring only once. Germline values: CDR1 KGHDR, CDR2 SFDVKD. The V end lost 3 bases, the J end lost 5 bases, and 10 bases lay between the germline ends. The CDR3 has 13 residues. A word on this clonotype: Its antigen is as yet unknown.

Input material: peripheral blood or thyroid tissue (not recorded which). J is TRBJ2-7 and V is TRBV24-1, with a tentative D call TRBD2 (7 bases). The TCR sequence derives from a woman aged 18 to 35 with Graves' hyperthyroidism. The CDR3 region is CATSDTGRDEQYF. The CDR3 bases are TGTGCCACCAGTGATACAGGGAGGGACGAGCAGTACTTC.